The following is a TCR beta chain sequence with its context. The specificity of this receptor is unknown. Base quality data are lacking; no much larger clone is found one base away. The data were taken from a study of T-cell reconstitution after alpha-beta-depleted transplantation in children (dated by TCRdb to 2016 to 2017). As for the study more broadly: T-cell immune reconstitution after TCRalphabeta/CD19-depleted allogeneic hematopoietic cell transplantation in children was quantitatively tracked in the study by means of TCR repertoire profiling.

The protocol used for the library was PCR. This sample was sequenced with an Illumina HiSeq 2500. To normalize quantification of the TCRbeta repertoire, the TCR libraries were built with molecular barcoding that relied on unique molecular identifiers. TCRdb applied fastp at Q25 and MiXCR to the public reads, then kept only in-frame beta chains. Duplicate CDR3 protein sequences are folded into a single record with the most common DNA and genes. For this sample there are about 610,000 distinct CDR3 sequences; under 12% appear just once. 4% to 5% of the sample is in the top ten clones. For CDR1 and CDR2, the germline V gene (reference sequence) lists DFQATT and SNEGSKA. Trimmed from V: 6 bases; trimmed from J: 3 bases; junction bases lacking a gene match: 14. There are 15 amino acids in the CDR3, from cysteine to phenylalanine inclusive. Of all the DNA, just the CDR3 is kept, 45 bases in frame from base 1.

The receptor chain draws on TRBV20-1 and TRBJ2-7, and TRBD2 matches 7 of the central bases. The sequence derives from a human donor who donated a stem cell graft to a child with acute myeloid leukemia. The source material was PBMCs from the stem cell graft donor, sampled from the stem cell graft. The sequence in DNA is TGCAGTGCCCATCCCGGCGGGAGTGATTTCTACGAGCAGTACTTC. Translated, it gives CSAHPGGSDFYEQYF.